Listed here are 25 T cell receptor beta chains from one sample, sequenced in a study of regulatory T cells in long-lasting Graves disease. Arm-PCR of CDR3 regions and iRepertoire HTBI primers were the basis on which TCR beta libraries were built. TCRdb analysed the multiplex PCR reads with MiXCR anew, one entry per CDR3 protein. The top ten clones hold roughly 8.9% of a sample with over 450,000 distinct CDR3 sequences, approximately 12% of them seen once. Time point in this sample: newly diagnosed GD, antithyroid drugs for less than 3 months. TCR sequences were obtained from RNA taken from PBMCs. The same data also went into a second study, on T cells in Graves' hyperthyroidism and ophthalmopathy.

The sample was peripheral blood mononuclear cells (PBMCs), taken at new diagnosis, from a patient treated with antithyroid drugs. Receptor source: a woman in her thirties with Graves disease.

This clonotype was recorded many times. The chain carries TRBV7-2 and TRBJ1-5; D gene uncertain. The V end was cut by 6 bases, the J end by 0 bases, with 6 bases between. Germline V gene lookup returns CDR1 SGHTA and CDR2 FQGNSA. This CDR3 is built from 13 residues. The CDR3 DNA reads as TGTGCCAGCAGTCCCCGTAGCAATCAGCCCCAGCATTTT. Residues: CASSPRSNQPQHF.

This clonotype was counted at least ten times. V and J are TRBV20-1 and TRBJ1-6, with 7 nucleotides matching TRBD1. The CDR3 length is 16 residues. Per germline, CDR1 DFQATT and CDR2 SNEGSKA (reference sequence). The V and J ends lost 5 bases and 7 bases, in that order; junction bases with no gene match: 14. DNA of the CDR3: TGCAGTGCTCGCGAAGGGGGGCCAGGGGGGAATTCACCCCTCCACTTT. Amino acids: CSAREGGPGGNSPLHF.

This clonotype has ten or more counts. V gene TRBV7-9 combines with J gene TRBJ2-7; tentative D call: TRBD2 (5 bases). The germline V gene has CDR1 SEHNR and CDR2 FQNEAQ (reference sequence). This CDR3 is built from 14 residues. V was trimmed by 2 bases and J by 3 bases, leaving 11 bases between them. CDR3 region: CASSLRAGVYEQYF. The DNA of the CDR3 is TGTGCCAGCAGCTTAAGGGCGGGCGTCTACGAGCAGTACTTC.

This clonotype was observed many times. The rearrangement uses TRBV7-9 and TRBJ1-2, with TRBD1 matching 9 bases. V dropped 4 bases and J dropped 4; count of bases not matched to a gene: 10. The germline V gene encodes CDR1 SEHNR and CDR2 FQNEAQ (reference sequence). This CDR3 region has 16 residues. In DNA, the CDR3 is TGTGCCAGCAGCTCGGGGACAGGGATGGGAATCTATGGCTACACCTTC. Its protein is CASSSGTGMGIYGYTF.

This clonotype occurred many times. The chain carries TRBV10-3 and TRBJ2-1; no definite D call. The CDR3 consists of 13 residues. V lost 2 bases and J 6 bases, leaving 8 bases between the germline ends. Germline V gives CDR1 ENHRY, CDR2 SYGVKD. The CDR3 sequence: CAISEVQSNEQFF. The DNA of the CDR3 is TGTGCCATCAGTGAGGTGCAGAGCAATGAGCAGTTCTTC.

This sequence joins TRBV19 and TRBJ1-1; 8 bases match TRBD1. This CDR3 comprises 12 residues. Germline V gene lookup returns CDR1 LNHDA and CDR2 SQIVND (reference sequence). J was trimmed by 5 bases and V by 7 bases; bases with no gene match: 3. The DNA for the CDR3 is TGTGCCAGTACAGACAGGGGTACTGAAGCTTTCTTT. It yields the protein CASTDRGTEAFF.

This clonotype was seen repeatedly, ten times or more. The rearrangement uses TRBV12-3 or TRBV12-4 and TRBJ1-2, with TRBD1 matching 9 bases. The trim removed 6 bases at V and 8 bases at J, leaving 7 bases unmatched. The CDR3 has 13 amino acids. CDR3 DNA sequence: TGTGCCAGCAGCCTCACAGGGGGCACAGGCTACACCTTC. Amino acids: CASSLTGGTGYTF.

This clonotype has ten or more counts. The CDR3 loop reads CASSFPLGQGGRTDTQYF. The CDR3 nucleotides read TGTGCCAGCAGCTTCCCACTCGGACAGGGAGGGAGAACAGATACGCAGTATTTT. The chain recombines TRBV7-2 with TRBJ2-3, with D possibly matching TRBD1 (8 bases). CDR3 length: 18 amino acids. The V end lost 3 bases, the J end lost 3 bases, and 22 bases lay between the germline ends. The germline V gene encodes CDR1 SGHTA and CDR2 FQGNSA.

This clonotype was recorded many times. The rearrangement uses TRBV12-3 or TRBV12-4 and TRBJ2-1; 7 bases are shared with TRBD2. After removal of 3 bases from V and 3 bases from J, the junction contained 2 bases not matched to a gene. This CDR3 comprises 14 residues. The chain's CDR3 is CASSFGTNYNEQFF. CDR3 DNA: TGTGCCAGCAGTTTTGGGACTAACTACAATGAGCAGTTCTTC.

This clonotype was recorded at least ten times. The chain joins TRBV12-3 or TRBV12-4 to TRBJ2-4; no clear D gene. This CDR3 comprises 16 residues. Deletions cut 3 bases from V and 0 bases from J, with 12 bases between. The CDR3 is CASSLHDELAKNIQYF. In nucleotides, the CDR3 is TGTGCCAGCAGTTTGCATGATGAGTTAGCCAAAAACATTCAGTACTTC.

This clonotype was observed at least ten times. DNA of the CDR3: TGTGCCAGCAGCCAAGCCCGCATCATGAACACTGAAGCTTTCTTT. As protein: CASSQARIMNTEAFF. The chain is built from TRBV11-3 and TRBJ1-1, with D hard to call. Trimming pared 5 bases from V and 0 bases from J, leaving 13 bases between. The germline gives CDR1 SGHNT, CDR2 YENEEA. The CDR3 is 15 amino acids.

CDR3 protein: CASSLRPGHLYTEAFF. The CDR3, as DNA: TGTGCCAGCAGCCTCCGCCCGGGACATCTGTACACTGAAGCTTTCTTT. The chain employs TRBV7-6 and TRBJ1-1; weak D call: TRBD1 (6 bases). There are 16 residues in the CDR3. Germline V lookup: CDR1 SGHVS, CDR2 FNYEAQ. Trimming stripped 5 bases from V and 3 bases from J, with 19 bases between.

This clonotype was detected many times. The chain has TRBV28 and TRBJ1-4, with 9 bases that match TRBD1. Trimming cost V 3 bases and J 8 bases; bases outside gene matches: 7. Germline CDR1 is MDHEN and CDR2 is SYDVKM. CDR3 length equals 15 residues. CDR3 residues: CASSFVGTGNEKLFF. The CDR3 region has the DNA TGTGCCAGCAGTTTCGTCGGGACAGGGAACGAAAAACTGTTTTTT.

This clonotype has a count of ten or more. The chain recombines TRBV4-1 with TRBJ1-1, with D unclear. From germline, CDR1 is MGHRA and CDR2 YSYEKL. The CDR3 covers 14 residues. Trimming cost V 1 base and J 10 bases, with 16 bases left between them. The chain's CDR3 is CASSQVRLWGGAFF. CDR3 nucleotides: TGCGCCAGCAGCCAAGTTAGGCTATGGGGTGGAGCTTTCTTT.

Notes on this clonotype: This could be a read error, since a much larger clone is one nucleotide away. V gene TRBV29-1 combines with J gene TRBJ2-1; 8 positions match TRBD2. Germline assignment: CDR1 SQVTM and CDR2 ANQGSEA. Trimming took 2 bases from V and 0 from J; bases not matched to a gene: 3. The CDR3 spans 15 residues. The CDR3 is CSVEREGCSYNEQFF. CDR3 bases: TGCAGCGTTGAACGGGAGGGGTGCTCCTACAATGAGCAGTTCTTC.

This rearrangement joins TRBV6-1 to TRBJ1-5; 7 nucleotides agree with TRBD1. CDR1 is MNHNS, CDR2 SASEGT, per germline. Unmatched junction bases numbered 8, after V lost 5 bases and J lost 1 base. This CDR3 has 16 amino acids. The CDR3 sequence is CASSKRQGRSNQPQHF. CDR3 bases: TGTGCCAGCAGTAAACGACAGGGTAGGAGCAATCAGCCCCAGCATTTT.

The rearrangement joins TRBV6-2 or TRBV6-3 to TRBJ1-5; D call uncertain. CDR1 is MNHEY and CDR2 is SVGEGT in the germline V gene. The CDR3 totals 13 residues. The ends were cut back, 0 bases at V and 7 bases at J, with 7 bases in the middle. The CDR3 nucleotides are TGTGCCAGCAGTTACTCGTTCGGGCAGCCCCAGCATTTT. Encoded protein: CASSYSFGQPQHF.

This clonotype was observed many times. The rearrangement uses TRBV11-2 and TRBJ2-5; D remains unclear. CDR1 and CDR2 (germline): SGHAT, FQNNGV. V lost 1 base and J 1 base, leaving 13 bases between the germline ends. This CDR3 spans 16 amino acids. CDR3 amino acids: CASSLGQVSFQETQYF. CDR3 nucleotide sequence: TGTGCCAGCAGCTTAGGCCAAGTATCCTTCCAAGAGACCCAGTACTTC.

A note on this clonotype: A read error is possible here, since a much larger clone lies one base away. This chain connects TRBV10-2 to TRBJ2-1, with 7 bases aligning to TRBD1. The CDR3 sequence is 14 residues long. Germline lookup yields CDR1 WSHSY and CDR2 SAAADI. V lost 8 bases to trimming and J lost 10 bases; unmatched junction nucleotides: 14. In nucleotides, the CDR3 is TGCGCCAGCGTTTCCGGGACAGTTTCCTACGAGCAGTTCTTC. Translated, it gives CASVSGTVSYEQFF.

This clonotype appeared many times. The J gene is TRBJ1-1, the V gene TRBV30; 9 bases match TRBD1. CDR1 and CDR2 (germline): GTSNPN, SVGIG (reference sequence). V gave up 8 bases and J gave up 5 bases; unmatched junction bases: 9. The length of the CDR3 is 13 residues. The CDR3 DNA reads as TGTGCCAGGACAGGGGCTTTTGGGACTGAAGCTTTCTTT. As protein: CARTGAFGTEAFF.

This clonotype was picked up a small number of times. The genes are TRBV10-3 and TRBJ1-5; no firm D call. Germline assignment: CDR1 ENHRY and CDR2 SYGVKD. Trimming pared 11 bases from V and 0 bases from J, leaving 17 bases between. CDR3 length: 15 residues. DNA of the CDR3: TGTGCCTCCTCTGACCGATTTTATAGCAATCAGCCCCAGCATTTT. Translation: CASSDRFYSNQPQHF.

The chain links TRBV9 to TRBJ2-1, with TRBD2 as a possible D gene (5 bases). This CDR3 has 18 amino acids. The germline V and J ends were trimmed by 0 bases and 3 bases, with 19 bases remaining between them. Germline-derived CDR1 and CDR2 are SGDLS and YYNGEE. In DNA form, the CDR3 reads TGTGCCAGCAGCGTAGCTGGCCTCGGTGCGGGCATCTACAATGAGCAGTTCTTC. Amino acids: CASSVAGLGAGIYNEQFF.

This clonotype was found many times. The chain links TRBV6-5 to TRBJ2-1; 9 nucleotides agree with TRBD1. The CDR3 consists of 15 residues. The V gene end was trimmed by 4 bases and the J gene end by 5 bases; junction bases not matched to a gene: 6. CDR1 and CDR2 (germline): MNHEY, SVGAGI. The CDR3 is CASSLTGTGHNEQFF. CDR3 in DNA: TGTGCCAGCAGTTTAACCGGGACAGGGCACAATGAGCAGTTCTTC.

The CDR3 DNA is TGTGCCAGCAGTTTTTTTGGATCCAATGAAAAACTGTTTTTT. Protein: CASSFFGSNEKLFF. The chain couples TRBV6-2 or TRBV6-3 to TRBJ1-4; D is unclear. V was cut by 4 bases and J by 5 bases, with 11 bases left in between. The CDR3 sequence is 14 residues long. Germline assignment: CDR1 MNHEY and CDR2 SVGEGT.

This clonotype was counted between two and nine times. Germline is not matched at one junction end, which may reflect a read error. The rearrangement uses TRBV12-3 or TRBV12-4 and TRBJ2-7; D may correspond to TRBD1 or TRBD2 (5 bases each). This CDR3 is 18 amino acids long. This CDR3 is CTSSLYPGRLAVPYEQYF. The CDR3 DNA reads TGTACCAGCAGTTTATATCCGGGACGCCTGGCCGTACCCTACGAGCAGTACTTC.